Below are 28 T cell receptor beta chains sequenced from a single sample in a study of shared clonotypes between healthy human individuals. Libraries were prepared by immunoSEQ multiplex PCR; TCRdb keeps only in-frame clonotypes and omits some of them. The sample consists of over a million clones, around 78% of them appearing once. The sample consisted of memory CD4+ T cells from PBMCs. The subset: CD45RA-negative fraction. These receptors were obtained from a man aged 18 to 29 in good health. Some clones in this sample may be carry-over from other donors' samples.

The chain joins TRBV21-1 to TRBJ2-1; TRBD1 is the table's D call and was not checked against the DNA. TRBV21-1 is a known pseudogene. CDR3 length equals 13 residues. CDR3 in amino acids: CAAGPHSYNEQFF. In nucleotides, the CDR3 is TGTGCCGCAGGGCCACACTCCTACAATGAGCAGTTCTTC.

The CDR3 spells CASSLGQGLAYEQYF. CDR3 bases: TGCGCCAGCAGCTTGGGGCAGGGGCTGGCCTACGAGCAGTACTTC. V and J are TRBV5-1 and TRBJ2-7; tentative D call: TRBD1 (6 bases). The germline V and J ends were trimmed by 0 bases and 2 bases, with 12 bases remaining between them. This CDR3 has 15 amino acids. CDR1 and CDR2 (germline): SGHRS, YFSETQ.

This clone came up once. The gene calls are TRBV29-1 and TRBJ2-1, with 8 bases matching TRBD1. With 4 bases clipped from V and 2 bases from J, the junction kept 1 base outside the gene matches. Germline CDR1 is SQVTM and CDR2 is ANQGSEA. The CDR3 spans 13 residues. The CDR3 coding sequence is TGCAGCGTTGGACAGGGGACCTACAATGAGCAGTTCTTC. Its translation is CSVGQGTYNEQFF.

The chain is built from TRBV5-1 and TRBJ2-1; tentative D call: TRBD1 (5 bases). In germline, CDR1 is SGHRS, CDR2 YFSETQ. The V gene lost 0 bases and the J gene lost 0 bases, with 7 bases spanning the gap. This CDR3 has 15 residues. The CDR3 sequence is CASSLVRGSYNEQFF. The CDR3, as DNA: TGCGCCAGCAGCTTGGTTAGGGGCTCCTACAATGAGCAGTTCTTC.

There are a few counts of this clone. The V and J genes are TRBV28 and TRBJ1-1; no clear D. V lost 6 bases and J 1 base, leaving 6 bases between the germline ends. The CDR3 runs 12 residues. From germline, CDR1 is MDHEN and CDR2 SYDVKM. The CDR3 nucleotides read TGTGCCAGCAGGGAAAGGAACACTGAAGCTTTCTTT. Amino acid sequence: CASRERNTEAFF.

This clone was detected a few times. The rearrangement links TRBV10-3 to TRBJ2-5, with a possible D match to TRBD2 (6 bases). CDR1 and CDR2 (germline): ENHRY, SYGVKD. This CDR3 spans 15 amino acids. Trimming removed 3 bases from V and 5 bases from J, with 16 bases in between. The CDR3 DNA reads TGTGCCATCAGTGACCTTCCGGGAGCTGCGGAGACCCAGTACTTC. It yields the protein CAISDLPGAAETQYF.

This chain uses TRBV28 with TRBJ2-1; a possible D gene is TRBD2 (5 bases). The CDR3 spans 14 residues. The V gene lost 4 bases and the J gene lost 7 bases, with 14 bases spanning the gap. Germline V gene data show CDR1 as MDHEN and CDR2 as SYDVKM. CDR3: CASSSTRLINEQFF. CDR3 bases: TGTGCCAGCAGTTCCACCCGACTAATTAATGAGCAGTTCTTC. The whole variable domain, filled in from reference TRBV28 and TRBJ2-1, reads DVKVTQSSRYLVKRTGEKVFLECVQDMDHENMFWYRQDPGLGLRLIYFSYDVKMKEKGDIPEGYSVSREKKERFSLILESASTNQTSMYLCASSSTRLINEQFFGPGTRLTVL.

This rearrangement joins TRBV11-2 to TRBJ2-2; 7 positions agree with TRBD2. Germline assignment: CDR1 SGHAT and CDR2 FQNNGV. The ends lost 0 bases at V and 2 bases at J; junction bases unmatched: 3. This CDR3 has 16 amino acids. This chain's CDR3 is CASSLEGGRNTGELFF. The CDR3 DNA follows: TGTGCCAGCAGCTTAGAGGGCGGGAGAAACACCGGGGAGCTGTTTTTT.

With regard to this clone: A far bigger clonotype differs at one base, so this is likely a read error. The gene calls are TRBV2 and TRBJ2-1; no clear D. Germline CDR1 is SNHLY and CDR2 is FYNNEI. The CDR3 contains 11 residues. V dropped 7 bases and J dropped 3 bases, with 4 bases sitting between them. Written as DNA, the CDR3 is TGTGCCAGCAACGACTACAATGAGCAGTTCTTC. This sequence encodes CASNDYNEQFF.

The V and J genes are TRBV28 and TRBJ1-3, with D perhaps TRBD1 (5 bases). V was cut by 3 bases and J by 2 bases, with 8 bases left in between. In germline, CDR1 is MDHEN, CDR2 SYDVKM. This CDR3 spans 14 amino acids. The CDR3 DNA reads as TGTGCCAGCAGTTTGGCAGGGCCTGGAAACACCATATATTTT. Its translation is CASSLAGPGNTIYF.

This clone appeared once. A much more abundant neighbour one base away suggests this may be a read error. Other DNA sequences in this specimen translate into the identical CDR3. This chain links TRBV29-1 with TRBJ2-2; 7 nucleotides line up with TRBD2. This CDR3 comprises 13 residues. V gave up 6 bases and J gave up 3 bases; unmatched junction bases: 4. Per germline, CDR1 SQVTM and CDR2 ANQGSEA. CDR3 sequence: CSVGGGYTGELFF. The CDR3, as DNA: TGCAGCGTCGGCGGGGGATACACCGGGGAGCTGTTTTTT.

The chain is built from TRBV7-6 and TRBJ2-7; 7 nucleotides match TRBD2. The germline CDR1 and CDR2 sequences are SGHVS and FNYEAQ. The CDR3 totals 15 residues. With V trimmed by 5 bases and J by 5 bases, 12 bases remained unmatched. The DNA of the CDR3 is TGTGCCAGCAGCCCGAGGGGCGGCGGGAGCAACGAGCAGTACTTC. It codes for CASSPRGGGSNEQYF.

The gene calls are TRBV5-5 and TRBJ2-3; D gene ambiguous. The CDR3 has 14 amino acids. Germline-derived CDR1 and CDR2 are SGHKS and YYEKEE (reference sequence). Trimming took 0 bases from V and 3 from J, leaving 8 bases between them. CDR3: CASSLDPSTDTQYF. In DNA, the CDR3 is TGTGCCAGCAGCTTGGACCCGTCTACAGATACGCAGTATTTT.

The V gene is TRBV10-3, the J gene TRBJ1-2, with D unresolved. Trimming stripped 5 bases from V and 7 bases from J, with 14 bases between. The germline CDR1 and CDR2 sequences are ENHRY and SYGVKD. This CDR3 contains 13 residues. The CDR3 is CAISPSPGAGYTF. In nucleotides, the CDR3 is TGTGCCATCAGTCCCTCGCCGGGCGCTGGCTACACCTTC.

Regarding this clone: The likely explanation is a read error, given a far larger clone one base away. The sample contains more than one DNA sequence encoding this CDR3. The chain uses TRBV29-1 and TRBJ1-2; the D is unclear. There are 11 residues in the CDR3. CDR1 and CDR2 (germline): SQVTM, ANQGSEA. In DNA form, the CDR3 reads TGCTCCATTTCGGGAGTCGATGGCTACACCTTC. Amino acids: CSISGVDGYTF.

The chain combines TRBV10-3 with TRBJ2-7; 11 bases are shared with TRBD1. This CDR3 contains 14 residues. V was pared by 10 bases and J by 5 bases, with 10 bases of the junction left unmatched. CDR1 and CDR2 (germline): ENHRY, SYGVKD. CDR3 amino acids: CATLLGQGVHEQYF. The CDR3 DNA sequence: TGTGCCACTCTTTTGGGACAGGGGGTCCACGAGCAGTACTTC.

This clone has a single count. The V call is TRBV4-1, the J call TRBJ2-5; the match to TRBD2 covers 11 bases. Germline-derived CDR1 and CDR2 are MGHRA and YSYEKL. Trimming took 2 bases from V and 2 from J; bases not matched to a gene: 10. The CDR3 runs 18 residues. CDR3 DNA sequence: TGCGCCAGCAGCCAACATATGGGGACTAGCGGCTCACAAGAGACCCAGTACTTC. Amino acids: CASSQHMGTSGSQETQYF.

The chain employs TRBV11-3 and TRBJ2-3; perhaps TRBD1 as D (6 bases). The V gene lost 5 bases and the J gene lost 2 bases, with 8 bases spanning the gap. The CDR3 sequence is 13 residues long. Germline loops: CDR1 SGHNT, CDR2 YENEEA. CDR3 nucleotide sequence: TGTGCCAGCAGCAAGGGGGTCACAGATACGCAGTATTTT. This sequence encodes CASSKGVTDTQYF.

The chain recombines TRBV27 with TRBJ2-7; 12 bases are shared with TRBD2. This CDR3 is 15 amino acids long. The V and J ends lost 5 bases and 4 bases, in that order; junction bases with no gene match: 6. Per germline, CDR1 MNHEY and CDR2 SMNVEV (reference sequence). This CDR3 reads CASSTITSGRYEQYF. CDR3 nucleotide sequence: TGTGCCAGCAGTACAATCACTAGCGGGAGGTACGAGCAGTACTTC.

This clone was counted between two and nine times. The chain is built from TRBV11-2 and TRBJ1-2; TRBD1 is a possible D gene (5 bases). Per germline, CDR1 SGHAT and CDR2 FQNNGV. The CDR3 loop spans 17 amino acids. The V end lost 3 bases, the J end lost 4 bases, and 21 bases lay between the germline ends. The CDR3 reads CASSFTASGGVSYGYTF. The CDR3 DNA reads as TGTGCCAGCAGCTTTACTGCTTCCGGGGGGGTCTCCTATGGCTACACCTTC.

This chain links TRBV7-9 with TRBJ2-3; TRBD2 aligns across 9 bases. The CDR3 runs to 17 residues. Losses at the gene ends were 0 bases for V and 4 bases for J; bases not matched to a gene: 8. Germline V gives CDR1 SEHNR, CDR2 FQNEAQ (reference sequence). CDR3 residues: CASSLAPLAGASDTQYF. CDR3 nucleotides: TGTGCCAGCAGCTTAGCCCCATTAGCGGGAGCATCAGATACGCAGTATTTT.

The rearrangement joins TRBV5-1 to TRBJ2-5, with 11 bases matching TRBD1. CDR3 size: 16 residues. Germline V gene data show CDR1 as SGHRS and CDR2 as YFSETQ. The V gene end was trimmed by 2 bases and the J gene end by 3 bases; junction bases not matched to a gene: 6. CDR3 region: CASSLTGTGGEETQYF. The CDR3 coding sequence is TGCGCCAGCAGCTTAACCGGGACAGGGGGAGAAGAGACCCAGTACTTC. The full variable domain, rest sourced from reference TRBV5-1 and TRBJ2-5, is KAGVTQTPRYLIKTRGQQVTLSCSPISGHRSVSWYQQTPGQGLQFLFEYFSETQRNKGNFPGRFSGRQFSNSRSEMNVSTLELGDSALYLCASSLTGTGGEETQYFGPGTRLLVL.

The V call is TRBV28, the J call TRBJ1-4; D remains ambiguous. The length of the CDR3 is 17 residues. V was cut by 5 bases and J by 0 bases, with 16 bases left in between. The germline V gene has CDR1 MDHEN and CDR2 SYDVKM. The CDR3 reads CASSPFTVPTTNEKLFF. CDR3 nucleotide sequence: TGTGCCAGCAGTCCGTTTACCGTTCCTACAACTAATGAAAAACTGTTTTTT.

The chain uses TRBV7-9 and TRBJ2-2, with 8 bases that match TRBD1. V lost 2 bases, J lost 1 base, and 3 bases stayed unmatched. The germline gives CDR1 SEHNR, CDR2 FQNEAQ (reference sequence). The CDR3 has 16 amino acids. The CDR3 nucleotides read TGTGCCAGCAGCTTAACAGGGGGTTGGAACACCGGGGAGCTGTTTTTT. Its protein product is CASSLTGGWNTGELFF.

The V and J genes are TRBV7-9 and TRBJ1-1; a weak D match, TRBD1 (5 bases). Germline CDR1 and CDR2: SEHNR and FQNEAQ (reference sequence). Trimming cost V 5 bases and J 11 bases, with 24 bases left between them. This CDR3 has 15 amino acids. For the CDR3, the DNA is TGTGCCAGCAGCCGGGCCCGGGGCCCGGGATCGGACGCTTTCTTT. This gives the protein CASSRARGPGSDAFF.

The J gene is TRBJ2-1, the V gene TRBV29-1; D gene ambiguous. V was shortened by 6 bases and J by 7 bases, with 13 bases between the two germline ends. There are 12 residues in the CDR3. CDR1 and CDR2 (germline): SQVTM, ANQGSEA. CDR3 protein: CSVHSLGNEQFF. The CDR3 DNA reads as TGCAGCGTACACTCCCTGGGGAATGAGCAGTTCTTC.

This rearrangement joins TRBV5-6 to TRBJ1-5; perhaps TRBD1 as D (5 bases). Deletions cut 1 base from V and 4 bases from J, with 9 bases between. Germline V lookup: CDR1 SGHDT, CDR2 YYEEEE. This CDR3 contains 14 residues. CDR3 amino acids: CASSLLSGNQPQHF. The CDR3, as DNA: TGTGCCAGCAGCTTGTTGTCAGGGAATCAGCCCCAGCATTTT.

The CDR3 sequence: CASINTGRAAYGYTF. In DNA form, the CDR3 reads TGTGCCAGCATTAACACGGGCAGAGCCGCCTATGGCTACACCTTC. V gene TRBV6-1 combines with J gene TRBJ1-2; D remains unclear. The ends were cut back, 7 bases at V and 4 bases at J, with 19 bases in the middle. Germline V gene data show CDR1 as MNHNS and CDR2 as SASEGT. The CDR3 totals 15 residues.